The clone carrying this T cell receptor beta chain showed up just a few times. Its antigen is currently unknown. V lost 2 bases and J lost 5; bases outside the gene matches: 9. The CDR3 extends over 15 amino acids. Germline CDR1 reads GTSNPN; CDR2 reads SVGIG (reference sequence). Cultured CD4+ T cell DNA underwent sequencing with the Oncomine TCR Beta short-read assay. One entry per CDR3 protein, called by TCRdb with MiXCR from the PCR reads. The data show tens of thousands of distinct CDR3 sequences, about half seen once. The data were taken from a study of vaccination and CD4 T cells after COVID-19. Study at large: Each control was exposed to a CEFX pool, an HIV-1 Nef pool, or no peptide at all.

Time point in this sample: late sampling 161 to 241 days after vaccination in a few convalescent patients. Treatment denoted: approximately 9-day PBMC culture with coronavirus spike peptide pools or control peptides (ViraFEST assay). Two million PBMCs per well were cultured with 7.5 to 10 IU/ml IL-2 and roughly 10 ug/ml peptide pools. The V gene is TRBV30, the J gene TRBJ1-2; 9 positions match TRBD1. The sequenced sample was CD4+ T cells from blood, cultured in vitro, obtained about 7 months after SARS-CoV-2 vaccination. This TCR came from a human donor who had recovered from COVID-19. The CDR3 sequence: CAWSTNRGQIYGYTF. CDR3 DNA sequence: TGTGCCTGGAGTACCAACAGGGGGCAGATTTATGGCTACACCTTC.